Presented here are 15 T cell receptor beta chains from one specimen sequenced in a study of cytomegalovirus exposure and HLA in healthy donors. Primers for the PCR totalled 60 Vbeta and 13 Jbeta. The data were produced by immunoSEQ multiplex PCR, yet TCRdb's version contains in-frame clones alone and is incomplete. This table holds more than 80,000 clones, less than 85% found once. The source material was PBMCs. The origin of the receptors is a woman in her sixties in good health and CMV-seropositive.

The chain joins TRBV9 to TRBJ2-2; D unclear. This CDR3 spans 15 amino acids. The germline gives CDR1 SGDLS, CDR2 YYNGEE. Trimming removed 4 bases at V and 1 base at J, with 11 bases between. The chain's CDR3 is CASSPSQVNTGELFF. The CDR3 nucleotides are TGTGCCAGCAGCCCCTCCCAGGTGAACACCGGGGAGCTGTTTTTT.

This clone was seen a single time. J is TRBJ2-7 and V is TRBV7-4; TRBD1 matches at 7 bases. The V gene end was trimmed by 5 bases and the J gene end by 6 bases; junction bases not matched to a gene: 13. CDR1 is SGHVT and CDR2 is SQSDAQ in the germline V gene. The length of the CDR3 is 15 residues. CDR3 bases: TGTGCCAGCAGCACCGGACAGGTTTGGTATGGCGAGCAGTACTTC. Amino acids: CASSTGQVWYGEQYF.

The rearrangement uses TRBV30 and TRBJ2-7; D remains unclear. V lost 3 bases and J 6 bases, leaving 15 bases between the germline ends. The CDR3 is 13 residues long. The germline gives CDR1 GTSNPN, CDR2 SVGIG (reference sequence). As DNA, the CDR3 is TGTGCCTGGAGCCCCGTTAATCTCCCCGAGCAGTACTTC. Amino acid sequence: CAWSPVNLPEQYF.

This clone was counted a few times. This chain links TRBV6-5 with TRBJ1-2, with 8 bases aligning to TRBD1. J gave up 6 bases and V 6 bases, and 6 bases lay outside the gene matches. Germline V lookup: CDR1 MNHEY, CDR2 SVGAGI. This CDR3 has 13 amino acids. CDR3 loop: CASRTDRDDGYTF. The CDR3 region has the DNA TGTGCCAGCAGAACGGACAGGGATGATGGCTACACCTTC.

This chain connects TRBV9 to TRBJ1-5; D possibly corresponds to TRBD1 (6 bases). From germline, CDR1 is SGDLS and CDR2 YYNGEE. Trimming took 0 bases from V and 2 from J, leaving 6 bases between them. CDR3 size: 14 residues. CDR3 protein: CASSVGTGNQPQHF. The CDR3 bases are TGTGCCAGCAGCGTAGGGACAGGCAATCAGCCCCAGCATTTT.

This chain uses TRBV5-1 with TRBJ1-5; TRBD1 agrees at 7 bases. The ends lost 4 bases at V and 0 bases at J; junction bases unmatched: 1. Per the germline V gene, CDR1 is SGHRS and CDR2 is YFSETQ. CDR3 length equals 14 residues. The CDR3 reads CASSRDSSNQPQHF. CDR3 in DNA: TGCGCCAGCAGCCGGGACAGTAGCAATCAGCCCCAGCATTTT.

The genes are TRBV7-9 and TRBJ2-7, with 7 bases identical to TRBD2. Germline V CDR1 and CDR2: SEHNR, FQNEAQ (reference sequence). The CDR3 covers 16 residues. V was clipped by 0 bases and J by 5 bases; unmatched bases: 10. DNA of the CDR3: TGTGCCAGCAGCTTAGCTATCAGCCTAGCGGCCAACGAGCAGTACTTC. Translating it yields CASSLAISLAANEQYF.

V gene TRBV11-2 combines with J gene TRBJ1-1; D gene unclear. Trimming removed 3 bases at V and 1 base at J, with 12 bases between. The V gene's germline CDR1 is SGHAT and CDR2 FQNNGV. The CDR3 is made up of 15 amino acids. CDR3 DNA sequence: TGTGCCAGCAGCTTCAGGTTACGCAAGAACACTGAAGCTTTCTTT. This encodes CASSFRLRKNTEAFF.

Notes on this clone: The sample contains more than one DNA sequence encoding this CDR3. The CDR3 bases are TGTGCCAGCAGCCCAAGCACAGATACGCAGTATTTT. Translated: CASSPSTDTQYF. The chain employs TRBV11-2 and TRBJ2-3, with unresolved D. Trimming removed 5 bases from V and 0 bases from J, with 3 bases in between. The CDR3 covers 12 residues. From germline, CDR1 is SGHAT and CDR2 FQNNGV.

This chain links TRBV6-1 with TRBJ2-7; 7 positions agree with TRBD2. Germline V gives CDR1 MNHNS, CDR2 SASEGT. The CDR3 loop spans 13 amino acids. Unmatched junction bases numbered 7, after V lost 11 bases and J lost 0 bases. CDR3 sequence reads: CAVQGGSSYEQYF. The CDR3, as DNA: TGTGCCGTCCAGGGCGGGAGCTCCTACGAGCAGTACTTC.

Comment on this clone: Germline and junction disagree at one end, which may indicate a read error. The V and J genes are TRBV7-9 and TRBJ1-1; unclear D gene. The CDR3 covers 15 residues. Germline loops: CDR1 SEHNR, CDR2 FQNEAQ (reference sequence). CDR3 nucleotide sequence: TGTTCCAGCAGCTTAGTTTCGAGTAGGAACACTGAAGCTTTCTTT. Protein product: CSSSLVSSRNTEAFF.

V gene TRBV27 combines with J gene TRBJ2-7, with a possible D match to TRBD2 (5 bases). The CDR3 is made up of 14 amino acids. Trimming stripped 7 bases from V and 0 bases from J, with 13 bases between. Germline V lookup: CDR1 MNHEY, CDR2 SMNVEV (reference sequence). The CDR3: CASKDDGISYEQYF. The CDR3 bases are TGTGCCAGCAAGGACGACGGGATCTCCTACGAGCAGTACTTC.

The J gene is TRBJ1-5, the V gene TRBV19; 7 bases match TRBD1. The CDR3 has 15 residues. After removal of 7 bases from V and 0 bases from J, the junction contained 6 bases not matched to a gene. The germline CDR1 and CDR2 sequences are LNHDA and SQIVND (reference sequence). The CDR3 loop reads CASMGQLYSNQPQHF. DNA of the CDR3: TGTGCCAGTATGGGACAGTTGTATAGCAATCAGCCCCAGCATTTT. Full variable domain (rest looked up from reference TRBV19 and TRBJ1-5): DGGITQSPKYLFRKEGQNVTLSCEQNLNHDAMYWYRQDPGQGLRLIYYSQIVNDFQKGDIAEGYSVSREKKESFPLTVTSAQKNPTAFYLCASMGQLYSNQPQHFGDGTRLSIL.

The CDR3 protein is CASSPPGQGSGELFF. The CDR3 DNA is TGTGCCAGCTCACCACCGGGACAGGGGTCCGGGGAGCTGTTTTTT. V usage is TRBV18 and J usage is TRBJ2-2, with TRBD1 matching 10 bases. CDR1 and CDR2 (germline): KGHSH, LQKENI. The V gene end was trimmed by 0 bases and the J gene end by 6 bases; junction bases not matched to a gene: 1. The CDR3 has 15 amino acids.

The rearrangement links TRBV7-3 to TRBJ2-7, with D perhaps matching TRBD2 (5 bases). From germline, CDR1 is SGHTA and CDR2 FQGTGA. CDR3 length equals 11 residues. The V and J ends lost 4 bases and 6 bases respectively, with 7 bases between them. The CDR3 protein is CASSSGFEQYF. CDR3 DNA: TGTGCCAGCAGCTCGGGATTCGAGCAGTACTTC.